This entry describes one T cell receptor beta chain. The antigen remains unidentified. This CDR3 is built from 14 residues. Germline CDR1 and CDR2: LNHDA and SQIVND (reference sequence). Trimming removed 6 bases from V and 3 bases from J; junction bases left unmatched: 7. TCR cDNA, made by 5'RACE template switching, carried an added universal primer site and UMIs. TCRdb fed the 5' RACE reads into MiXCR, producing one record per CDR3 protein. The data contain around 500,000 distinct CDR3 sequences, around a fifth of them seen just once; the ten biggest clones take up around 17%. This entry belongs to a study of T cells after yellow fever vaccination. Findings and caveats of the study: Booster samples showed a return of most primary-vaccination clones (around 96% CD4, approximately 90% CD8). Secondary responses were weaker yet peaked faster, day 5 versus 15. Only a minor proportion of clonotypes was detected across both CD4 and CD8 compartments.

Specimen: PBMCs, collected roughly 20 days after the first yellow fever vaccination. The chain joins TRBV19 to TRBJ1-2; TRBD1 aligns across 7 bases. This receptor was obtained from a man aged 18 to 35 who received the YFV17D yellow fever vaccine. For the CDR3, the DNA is TGTGCCAGTAGGACAGGGTCGGAGGACTATGGCTACACCTTC. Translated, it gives CASRTGSEDYGYTF.